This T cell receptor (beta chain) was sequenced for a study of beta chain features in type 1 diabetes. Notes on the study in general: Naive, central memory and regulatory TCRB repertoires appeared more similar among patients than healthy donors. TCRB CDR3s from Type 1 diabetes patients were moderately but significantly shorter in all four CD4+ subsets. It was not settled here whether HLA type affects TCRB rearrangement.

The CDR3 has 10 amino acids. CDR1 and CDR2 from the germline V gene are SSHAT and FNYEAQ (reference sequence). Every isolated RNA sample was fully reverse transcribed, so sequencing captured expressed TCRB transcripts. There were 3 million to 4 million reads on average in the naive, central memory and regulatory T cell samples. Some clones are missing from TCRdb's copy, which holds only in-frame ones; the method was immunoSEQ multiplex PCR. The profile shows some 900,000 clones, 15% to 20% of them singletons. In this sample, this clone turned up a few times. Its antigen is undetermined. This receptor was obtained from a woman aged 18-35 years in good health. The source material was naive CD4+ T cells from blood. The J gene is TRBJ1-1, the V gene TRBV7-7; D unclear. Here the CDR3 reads CREGRPEAFF. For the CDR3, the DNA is TGTAGGGAGGGCCGCCCTGAAGCTTTCTTT.